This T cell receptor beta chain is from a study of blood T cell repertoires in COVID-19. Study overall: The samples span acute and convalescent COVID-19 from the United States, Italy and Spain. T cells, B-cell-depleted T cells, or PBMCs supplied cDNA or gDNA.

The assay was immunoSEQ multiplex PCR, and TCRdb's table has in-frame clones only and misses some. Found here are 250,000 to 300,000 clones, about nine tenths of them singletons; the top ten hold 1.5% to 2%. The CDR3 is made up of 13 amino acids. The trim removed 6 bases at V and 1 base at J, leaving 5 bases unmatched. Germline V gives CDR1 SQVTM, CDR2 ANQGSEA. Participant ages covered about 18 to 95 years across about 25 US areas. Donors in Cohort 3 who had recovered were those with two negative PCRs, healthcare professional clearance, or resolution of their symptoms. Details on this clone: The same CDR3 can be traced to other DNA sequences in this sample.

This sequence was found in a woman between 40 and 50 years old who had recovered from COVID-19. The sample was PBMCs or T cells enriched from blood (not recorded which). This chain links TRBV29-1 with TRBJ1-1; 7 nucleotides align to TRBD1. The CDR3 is CSVNRGGNTEAFF. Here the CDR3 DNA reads TGCAGCGTAAACAGGGGCGGGAACACTGAAGCTTTCTTT.